This entry lists 9 T cell receptor beta chains sequenced from one sample in a study of blood T cell repertoires in COVID-19. Method: immunoSEQ multiplex PCR; TCRdb's copy keeps in-frame clones and lacks some. This table holds hundreds of thousands of clones, roughly 89% found once. Sequenced material: peripheral blood. The origin of the receptors is a woman aged 18-29 years who had recovered from COVID-19.

The V gene is TRBV19, the J gene TRBJ2-2; TRBD2 matches at 13 bases. CDR1 and CDR2 from the germline V gene are LNHDA and SQIVND (reference sequence). The length of the CDR3 is 15 residues. Germline trimming cut 4 bases from V and 6 bases from J; bases unmatched to any gene: 2. CDR3 loop: CASSTTSGRAGELFF. The CDR3 nucleotides read TGTGCCAGTAGTACCACTAGCGGGAGGGCCGGGGAGCTGTTTTTT.

V and J are TRBV7-2 and TRBJ1-2; 8 bases agree with TRBD1. The CDR3 spans 14 residues. Germline V gene sequence: CDR1 SGHTA, CDR2 FQGNSA. The J segment lost 8 bases and the V segment lost 2 bases, leaving 7 bases of the junction unmatched. As DNA, the CDR3 is TGTGCCAGCAGCTTAACAGGGGGGGTCGACGGCTACACCTTC. Amino acids: CASSLTGGVDGYTF.

As for this clone: Other nucleotide sequences in the sample specify the same CDR3. V gene TRBV12-3 or TRBV12-4 combines with J gene TRBJ2-1, with 8 bases that match TRBD2. The CDR3 is made up of 12 amino acids. The V and J ends lost 6 bases and 9 bases, in that order; junction bases with no gene match: 4. This CDR3 is CASSLGGGEQFF. The DNA for the CDR3 is TGTGCCAGCAGCCTCGGGGGGGGTGAGCAGTTCTTC.

In this sample, this clone turned up once. V usage is TRBV2 and J usage is TRBJ1-1, with D possibly being TRBD1 (5 bases). Germline V CDR1 and CDR2: SNHLY, FYNNEI. The ends were cut back, 6 bases at V and 4 bases at J, with 12 bases in the middle. This CDR3 has 13 residues. The CDR3, as DNA: TGTGCCAGCAGAGGGGATATTGGCACTGAAGCTTTCTTT. Amino acid sequence: CASRGDIGTEAFF.

About this clone: Other DNA sequences within the sample encode an identical CDR3. The rearrangement joins TRBV24-1 to TRBJ1-1, with D unresolved. The CDR3 has 13 residues. From germline, CDR1 is KGHDR and CDR2 SFDVKD. The V end lost 1 base, the J end lost 1 base, and 3 bases lay between the germline ends. The CDR3 sequence is CATSDFRNTEAFF. Written as DNA, the CDR3 is TGTGCCACCAGTGATTTCAGGAACACTGAAGCTTTCTTT.

V is TRBV9 and J is TRBJ1-2; 7 nucleotides align to TRBD1. Germline CDR1 and CDR2: SGDLS and YYNGEE. The CDR3 loop spans 14 amino acids. The V gene end was trimmed by 0 bases and the J gene end by 11 bases; junction bases not matched to a gene: 10. The CDR3 DNA is TGTGCCAGCAGCGTAGATTGGGGACAGACTGGGTACACCTTC. It translates to CASSVDWGQTGYTF.

The chain employs TRBV7-8 and TRBJ1-6; 10 positions agree with TRBD1. The CDR3 has 15 residues. V gave up 5 bases and J gave up 10 bases; unmatched junction bases: 8. From germline, CDR1 is SGHVS and CDR2 FQNEAQ. CDR3 amino acids: CASSADRGRRSPLHF. The DNA of the CDR3 is TGTGCCAGCAGCGCCGACAGGGGGCGGAGGTCACCCCTCCACTTT.

The chain has TRBV7-9 and TRBJ1-4; tentative D call: TRBD1 (6 bases). V was pared by 1 base and J by 7 bases, with 19 bases between. The CDR3 runs 17 residues. CDR1 is SEHNR, CDR2 FQNEAQ, per germline (reference sequence). The CDR3 DNA reads TGTGCCAGCAGCTTAGGAATCCTCGGGGGGCTAGGTGAAAAACTGTTTTTT. It is translated as CASSLGILGGLGEKLFF.

The chain carries TRBV19 and TRBJ1-2; 7 bases agree with TRBD1. CDR3 length: 15 amino acids. V gave up 7 bases and J gave up 4 bases; unmatched junction bases: 12. Germline-derived CDR1 and CDR2 are LNHDA and SQIVND (reference sequence). CDR3 nucleotides: TGTGCCAGTAACCTAGGGGGCAGGGTCAGCTATGGCTACACCTTC. This encodes CASNLGGRVSYGYTF.